This TCR beta chain was sequenced for a study of T cell repertoires in cytomegalovirus infection. Study-level background: The authors used CMV epitopes that were HLA-C-restricted (recently identified) and HLA-B-restricted (well studied). Matching HLA type, along with CMV infection, was indicated by public TCR beta signatures.

TCRdb itself ran the reads through MiXCR, one entry per CDR3 protein. Of 300,000 to 400,000 distinct CDR3 sequences listed, just under 30% were seen once; the top ten hold roughly 20%. The CDR3 sequence is 16 residues long. Germline CDR1 reads SGHDN; CDR2 reads FVKESK. Trimming removed 1 base from V and 8 bases from J, with 17 bases in between. Turning to this clonotype: Its cognate antigen is unknown.

General study points: The ex vivo response showed dominance by HLA-C-restricted CMV-specific TCR beta clonotypes. Accumulated public TCR beta family frequency recognized individuals carrying CMV together with the relevant HLA.

This receptor was taken from a human donor in good health (CMV status not recorded). Some clones in this sample may be carry-over from other donors' samples. The sequencing here drew on cultured PBMCs, taken from culture after CMV antigen stimulation. The chain carries TRBV14 and TRBJ1-4, with D perhaps matching TRBD1 (6 bases). The CDR3 DNA is TGTGCCAGCAGCCAAGGGGGGCGGCAGGGTAGCGAAAAACTGTTTTTT. Encoded protein: CASSQGGRQGSEKLFF.